This T cell receptor beta chain was sequenced for a study of T cells in Graves' hyperthyroidism and ophthalmopathy. For the study at large: Staff took peripheral blood when the initial diagnosis was made, before any treatment began.

Study-level findings and limits: The model made its ophthalmopathy prediction, and onset followed a median approximately 6 months later.

TCR beta CDR3 region amplification was performed from RNA transcripts. HTBI primers drove first-round RT-PCR of the TCR CDR3. Using its own MiXCR run on the multiplex PCR reads, TCRdb lists one record per CDR3 protein. This sample has approximately 610,000 distinct CDR3 sequences; roughly 14% occur once, and the top ten carry around 4.5%. CDR3 length: 13 residues. In germline, CDR1 is SGHRS, CDR2 YFSETQ. The study excluded patients with uncontrolled infection, other autoimmune disease, pregnancy or lactation. Cells are PBMCs isolated from about 10 ml of fresh blood. This clonotype was seen many times. Its cognate antigen is unknown. The junction departs from germline at one end; a sequencing error may be responsible.

The V gene is TRBV5-1, the J gene TRBJ1-1; D is uncertain. The specimen was blood. The sequence was collected from a woman aged 40 to 50 with Graves' ophthalmopathy. This chain's CDR3 is CASSLAGNTEAFF. CDR3 bases: TGTGCCAGCAGTTTAGCAGGGAACACTGAAGCTTTCTTT.